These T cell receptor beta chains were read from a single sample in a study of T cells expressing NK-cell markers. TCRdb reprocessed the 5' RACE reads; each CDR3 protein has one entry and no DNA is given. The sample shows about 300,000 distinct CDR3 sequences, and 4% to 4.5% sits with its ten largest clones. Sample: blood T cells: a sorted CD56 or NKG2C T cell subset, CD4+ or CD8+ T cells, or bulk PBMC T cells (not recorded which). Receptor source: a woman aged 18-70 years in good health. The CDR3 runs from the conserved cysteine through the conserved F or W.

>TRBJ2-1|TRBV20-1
CSARPDRGRWSEQFF
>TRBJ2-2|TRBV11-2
CASSAQGSRLSTGELFF
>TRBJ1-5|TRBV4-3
CASSQARGDQPQHF
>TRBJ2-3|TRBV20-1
CSAGYTRVGLDTQYF
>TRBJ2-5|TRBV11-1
CASSSPLGSGGVTETQYF
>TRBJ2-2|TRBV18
CASSEDRNTGELFF
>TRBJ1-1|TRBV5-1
CASSLGDTKNTEAFF
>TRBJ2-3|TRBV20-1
CSARLRYNTDTQYF
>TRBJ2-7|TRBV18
CASSPTKGGSYEQYF
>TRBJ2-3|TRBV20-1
CSARVGGGHQDTQYF
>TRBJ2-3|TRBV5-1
CASSTDPGRAADTQYF
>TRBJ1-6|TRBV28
CASSRGQVDSPLHF
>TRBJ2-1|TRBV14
CASSLGTSGFLQFF
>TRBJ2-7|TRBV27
CASRDDGLGKYEQYF
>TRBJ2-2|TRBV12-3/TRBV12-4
CASSYSGGYPTGGELFF
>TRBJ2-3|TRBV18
CASSGGPTTDTQYF
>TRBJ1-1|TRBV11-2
CASRSLRDTEAFF
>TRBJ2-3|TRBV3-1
CASSQAPDTQYF
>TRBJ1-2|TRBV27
CASSLSPGYGYTF
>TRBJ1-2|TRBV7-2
CASSLSQTYGYTF
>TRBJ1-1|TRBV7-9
CASSLFAGPGTEAFF
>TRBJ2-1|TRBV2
CASSEVDEQFF
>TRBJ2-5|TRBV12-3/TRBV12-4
CASSLRPEETQYF
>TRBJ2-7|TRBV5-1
CASSPPSYEQYF
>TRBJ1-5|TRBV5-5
CASSYGDRENQPQHF
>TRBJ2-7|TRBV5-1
CASSLGQTSSYEQYF
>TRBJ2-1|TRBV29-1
CSGTTGGRAYNEQFF
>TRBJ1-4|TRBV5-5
CASSPVSGRGNEKLFF
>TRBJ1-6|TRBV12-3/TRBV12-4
CASSPLYNSPLHF
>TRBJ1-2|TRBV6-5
CASSYLGQGAGYTF
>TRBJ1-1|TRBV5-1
CASSLFPGGDLEAFF
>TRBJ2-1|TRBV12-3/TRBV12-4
CASSLTGRGEQFF
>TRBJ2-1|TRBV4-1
CASSVIPGTSGSREQFF
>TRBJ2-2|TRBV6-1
CASRERDPGTGELFF
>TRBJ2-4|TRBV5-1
CASSLGGPAENIQYF
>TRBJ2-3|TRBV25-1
CASSKTGTSTDTQYF
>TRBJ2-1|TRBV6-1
CASSPGHVVNNEQFF
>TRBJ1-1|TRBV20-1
CSARDLGEVMNTEAFF
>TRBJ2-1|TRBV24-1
CATSDLTVQGMNEQFF
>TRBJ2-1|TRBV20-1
CSTPPGLAGASYNEQFF
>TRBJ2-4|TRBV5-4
CASSSGQAKNIQYF